Listed below are T cell receptor beta chains from one sample, sequenced in a study of technical replicates of blood from several donors. Some clones are missing from TCRdb's copy, which holds only in-frame ones; the method was immunoSEQ multiplex PCR. In the table there are around 60,000 clones, roughly 90% of which are singletons. Source material: PBMCs. The origin of the receptors is a human donor in good health. Some clones in this sample may be carry-over from other donors' samples. CDR3s include the opening cysteine and the closing phenylalanine or tryptophan. The D gene is left open where the match is weak. The size of a clone is reported for some rows only, either as once, few or many, or as a class for expanded clones.

J gene | clone size | V gene | D gene | CDR3 DNA | CDR3 protein
TRBJ2-1 | . | TRBV5-4 | TRBD2 | TGTGCCAGCAGTACTAGCGGGAGCTCCTACAATGAGCAGTTCTTC | CASSTSGSSYNEQFF
TRBJ2-3 | . | TRBV4-3 | . | TGCGCCAGCAGCCAAGATTGGGGCGGTTCTAGCACAGATACGCAGTATTTT | CASSQDWGGSSTDTQYF
TRBJ2-1 | . | TRBV11-2 | TRBD2 | TGTGCCAGCAGCCGCCTGGGGGCGGGAGGGTACAATGAGCAGTTCTTC | CASSRLGAGGYNEQFF
TRBJ2-3 | once | TRBV6-6 | TRBD2 | TGTGCCAGCAGTTCGCTTGGACTAGCGGGCACAGATACGCAGTATTTT | CASSSLGLAGTDTQYF
TRBJ2-2 | . | TRBV18 | . | TGTGCCAGCTCACCACCGGCGGGACAGAAGAACACCGGGGAGCTGTTTTTT | CASSPPAGQKNTGELFF
TRBJ2-7 | . | TRBV5-4 | . | TGTGCCAGCAGCTTTGGGGCGGGAAAATCCTACGAGCAGTACTTC | CASSFGAGKSYEQYF
TRBJ1-2 | . | TRBV15 | . | TGTGCCACCAGCAGAGCCAGGGCGGATTTCAATGGCTACACCTTC | CATSRARADFNGYTF
TRBJ1-6 | . | TRBV2 | TRBD1 | TGTGCCAGCAGTGCGACAGGGGGCCTTTCACCCCTCCACTTT | CASSATGGLSPLHF
TRBJ2-2 | . | TRBV4-2 | TRBD2 | TGTGCCAGCAGCCAACTAGCGGGAGTCCCCGGGGAGCTGTTTTTT | CASSQLAGVPGELFF
TRBJ1-1 | . | TRBV5-4 | TRBD1 | TGTGCCAGCAGTAGGGACAGGATCACTGAAGCTTTCTTT | CASSRDRITEAFF
TRBJ1-2 | . | TRBV18 | . | TGTGCCAGCTCACCATCTACGCAGGGGAGCTATGGCTACACCTTC | CASSPSTQGSYGYTF
TRBJ2-1 | few | TRBV6-1 | . | TGTGCCACGGCTACGGGATATGGGTCCTACAATGAGCAGTTCTTC | CATATGYGSYNEQFF
TRBJ2-3 | . | TRBV5-1 | TRBD2 | TGCGCCAGCAGAAGAGGTAGCGGGGTAGCGGCTGATACGCAGTATTTT | CASRRGSGVAADTQYF
TRBJ1-1 | . | TRBV25-1 | . | TGTGCCAGCAGTGAATTAGGAGCAGCGAACACTGAAGCTTTCTTT | CASSELGAANTEAFF
TRBJ2-5 | . | TRBV2 | . | TGTGCCTCCACGGGGTCCAGCGGACAAGAGACCCAGTACTTC | CASTGSSGQETQYF
TRBJ2-7 | . | TRBV5-4 | . | TGTGCCAGCAGCTTGGTGGGGAGCGCAACCACGGACTTC | CASSLVGSATTDF
TRBJ2-6 | few | TRBV7-2 | TRBD1 | TGTGCCAGCACCGCTCTATTTGGACAGGGGGCAACTGGGGCCAACGTCCTGACTTTC | CASTALFGQGATGANVLTF
TRBJ2-3 | . | TRBV13 | . | TGTGCCAGCAGCTTATCTTATGGCAGGGCCCAGAGCACAGATACGCAGTATTTT | CASSLSYGRAQSTDTQYF
TRBJ2-3 | . | TRBV5-4 | TRBD2 | TGTGCCAGCAGCGGAGGACTAGCGGGGGTCACAGATACGCAGTATTTT | CASSGGLAGVTDTQYF
TRBJ1-2 | . | TRBV30 | . | TGTGCCTGGAGTTCACCCAAGGGAGGCAACTATGGCTACACCTTC | CAWSSPKGGNYGYTF
TRBJ2-7 | . | TRBV6-1 | TRBD2 | TGTGCCAGCAGTAGCCGGACTAGCAACTACGAGCAGTACTTC | CASSSRTSNYEQYF
TRBJ1-3 | . | TRBV19 | . | TGTGCCAGTAGCCTACTACGGGGATCTGGAAACACCATATATTTT | CASSLLRGSGNTIYF
TRBJ1-3 | . | TRBV7-2 | . | TGTGCCAGCAGCTTAGTTCCGGTGGGCAGCCTAGCGGAAAACACCATATATTTT | CASSLVPVGSLAENTIYF
TRBJ2-7 | . | TRBV5-4 | . | TGTGCCAGCAGCTTGGAGGGGTATATGGAGCAGTACTTC | CASSLEGYMEQYF
TRBJ2-2 | . | TRBV7-2 | TRBD1 | TGTGCCAGCAGCTTAGCGGGACAGGGGAGGACCGGGGAGCTGTTTTTT | CASSLAGQGRTGELFF
TRBJ2-1 | . | TRBV27 | TRBD1 | TGTGCCAGCGGTACCTTACAGGGGGCGCCCGCCCCCAATGAGCAGTTCTTC | CASGTLQGAPAPNEQFF
TRBJ1-2 | . | TRBV18 | TRBD1 | TGTGCCAGCTCACCGGAAGGGACAGGGGGTAGTGGCTACACCTTC | CASSPEGTGGSGYTF
TRBJ2-7 | . | TRBV18 | TRBD1 | TGTGCCAGCTCACCACTGCGGACAGGGCGGACCTACGAGCAGTACTTC | CASSPLRTGRTYEQYF
TRBJ2-5 | once | TRBV18 | TRBD2 | TGTGCCAGCTCACCACAAATTGTAGCGGGGGGGCAAGAAGAGACCCAGTACTTC | CASSPQIVAGGQEETQYF
TRBJ2-3 | . | TRBV5-5 | TRBD2 | TGTGCCAGCAGCGAGGGGACTACCCCCGGGACGGATACGCAGTATTTT | CASSEGTTPGTDTQYF
TRBJ1-1 | . | TRBV20-1 | . | TGCAGTGCTAGAGCAGGGTTTGAAGCTTTCTTT | CSARAGFEAFF
TRBJ1-4 | . | TRBV7-9 | . | TGTGCCAGCAGCGAGACAGGCCTTAATGAAAAACTGTTTTTT | CASSETGLNEKLFF
TRBJ2-7 | . | TRBV6-5 | . | TGTGCCAGCAGCAAGATGGCCGCGGGAAAGCAGTACTTC | CASSKMAAGKQYF
TRBJ2-5 | . | TRBV7-9 | . | TGTGCCAGCAGCTTATTTCGTTGGGGAGCACAAGAGACCCAGTACTTC | CASSLFRWGAQETQYF
TRBJ2-7 | . | TRBV7-2 | TRBD1 | TGTGCCAGCAGCCTAGCGTCCTACCGGACAGGGATAGACGAGCAGTACTTC | CASSLASYRTGIDEQYF
TRBJ2-5 | . | TRBV7-3 | . | TGTGCCAGCAGCTCCGTGGTTCGGGGGACCCAGTACTTC | CASSSVVRGTQYF
TRBJ2-5 | . | TRBV4-1 | TRBD2 | TGCGCCAGCAGCCAAGATCTTGGGCTAGCGGGAGAAGAGACCCAGTACTTC | CASSQDLGLAGEETQYF
TRBJ2-1 | . | TRBV6-1 | TRBD2 | TGTGCCAGCAGTGGAACTAGCGGGAGTTTCAGTGAGCAGTTCTTC | CASSGTSGSFSEQFF
TRBJ2-7 | . | TRBV6-5 | TRBD1 | TGTGCCAGCAGCGTGGGACAGGGGACCTCCTACGAGCAGTACTTC | CASSVGQGTSYEQYF
TRBJ2-5 | . | TRBV4-1 | . | TGCGCCAGCAGCCAACTGAGGACGGGGTACCAAGAGACCCAGTACTTC | CASSQLRTGYQETQYF
TRBJ2-3 | once | TRBV14 | . | TGTGCCAGCAGCAGCAGGACAGACGAGAGTATCACAGATACGCAGTATTTT | CASSSRTDESITDTQYF
TRBJ2-4 | . | TRBV5-1 | TRBD2 | TGCGCCAGCAGCCCCCCTCGGGAGGAAAACATTCAGTACTTC | CASSPPREENIQYF
TRBJ1-2 | . | TRBV6-5 | . | TGTGCCAGCAGTCCCTCTTCGGGGGGCTACACCTTC | CASSPSSGGYTF